This T cell receptor beta chain was retrieved from a study of blood T cell repertoires in COVID-19. Whole-study context: The origin of the acute and convalescent COVID-19 samples was the United States, Italy and Spain.

This clone was observed a handful of times. Germline CDR1 ENHRY, CDR2 SYGVKD. The CDR3 totals 14 residues. V lost 2 bases and J lost 5, with 12 bases in between. The protocol was immunoSEQ multiplex PCR, while the TCRdb copy is restricted to in-frame clones and leaves out a portion. The sample consists of roughly 40,000 clones, about 88% of them appearing once. J is TRBJ2-5 and V is TRBV10-3, with a weak D call TRBD1 (5 bases). The origin of this receptor is a woman between 65 and 79 years old in a cohort sampled during active COVID-19. The sequenced material came from peripheral blood. The CDR3 reads CAISEGQGLETQYF. The CDR3 DNA is TGTGCCATCAGTGAGGGGCAGGGTTTGGAGACCCAGTACTTC.